This T cell receptor beta chain was captured in a study of blood T cells in healthy people across ages (dated by TCRdb to about 2015). Background on the whole study: In model experiments, template switching captured roughly one uniquely barcoded TCR beta cDNA molecule for every two T cells. For two donors (one aged 18 to 30 and one aged 80 or older), the study analyzed two additional independent replicas of 1 million unique cDNA reads from the same blood draw. Using deep sequencing normalized with unique cDNA molecular identifiers, the study measured how TCR beta repertoire diversity changes with age. To avoid experimental bias, donors of different ages were distributed randomly across sequencing lanes. The donors were split into four age groups: young (average 16 years), middle-aged (around 37), aged (about 56) and long-lived (approximately 80). The study at large found these results: Because the CMV infection status of the donors was unknown, age-related changes in expanded clonotypes may potentially have been confounded. Estimates of total diversity based on one million sequenced T cells were regarded as lower bounds and as underestimates. Observed TCR beta diversity per million T cells fell roughly linearly with age, and a significant reduction was already apparent by age roughly 40. Bulk unsorted PBMC profiling prevented conclusive comparison of naive and antigen-experienced compartments. Observed TCR beta diversity correlated strongly with the percentage of naive T cells measured by flow cytometry. Compared with the aged group, the long-lived group had more naive CD4+ T cells, fewer expanded clones and increased TCR diversity, suggesting age selection.

As for this clonotype: Which antigen it targets is not known. The input lacks base qualities; no much larger clone sits a single base away.

Library method: 5' RACE. The data were produced on an Illumina HiSeq 2500. A second roughly 7 to 12 cycle PCR used a sample-barcoded 5' primer and a J-beta primer mix. A unique molecular identifier was introduced onto each TCR beta cDNA molecule by a template-switch 5' adaptor carrying 12 random nucleotides. Each sample yielded at least 2.5 million CDR3-containing paired-end reads. The Mint cDNA synthesis kit, primed by a TRBC-specific oligonucleotide, was used to synthesize first-strand cDNA from all RNA. After uracil-DNA glycosylase treatment, a first 18-cycle PCR used universal primers M1SS and BC2_uni_R on all cDNA. In the original analysis: For normalization, 1 million high-quality reads were randomly selected from each sample, with every read carrying a distinct molecular identifier. Instead of being binned into consensus sequences, reads that shared molecular identifiers were thrown out. MiTCR, run with a Q25 quality threshold and the strictest error-elimination algorithm, handled CDR3 identification, clonotype clustering and error correction. A nonparametric unseen species model using Euler transformation provided a lower-bound estimate of total TCR beta diversity. TCRdb ran its own pipeline on the public reads, namely fastp trimming at Q25 and MiXCR clone calling, and kept in-frame beta chains. Every CDR3 protein is listed once, alongside the most common genes and DNA of its rows. These V and J calls originate from TCRdb's pipeline instead of the authors' own analysis. For this sample there are approximately 670,000 distinct CDR3 sequences; approximately 40% appear just once. 25% to 35% of the sample goes to the ten largest clones.

Looking up the germline V gene yields CDR1 SGHRS and CDR2 YFSETQ. From cysteine to phenylalanine, the CDR3 is 14 amino acids long. Just CDR3 DNA is preserved here, 42 bases in frame from base 1. At the junction V is shortened by 7 bases and J by 2 bases; bases outside the gene matches: 5. Systemically healthy Caucasian individuals from Russia, approximately 39 in total and aged about 6 to 95 years, were included as donors. Around 10 milliliters of peripheral blood were collected from each donor into EDTA-treated Vacutainer tubes. Ficoll-Paque density-gradient centrifugation was used to isolate PBMCs, with at least 6.5 million per sample. Total RNA was extracted from PBMCs with Trizol reagent, with at least 5 micrograms obtained per sample. Naive CD45RAhigh/CD27high T cell percentages were measured by flow cytometry on a PBMC aliquot from every donor.

This clonotype was sampled from a man older than 75 in good health. The specimen sequenced was blood. The chain joins TRBV5-1 to TRBJ2-7; 11 central bases correspond to TRBD2. CDR3 protein: CASATSGITYEQYF. Here is the DNA: TGCGCCAGCGCGACTAGCGGGATAACCTACGAGCAGTACTTC.